Each of the 9 T cell receptor beta chains below was sequenced from the same sample in a study of beta chain features in type 1 diabetes. Sequencing targeted expressed TCRB transcripts, as all isolated RNA had been reverse transcribed. The method was immunoSEQ multiplex PCR; TCRdb's version includes in-frame clones alone and lacks a portion of them. The sample has more than 150,000 clones, about 9.1% seen once. What was sequenced was central memory CD4+ T cells from blood. These TCRs come from a woman in her late teens or twenties in good health.

V usage is TRBV5-1 and J usage is TRBJ2-2; the match to TRBD1 covers 9 bases. The germline gives CDR1 SGHRS, CDR2 YFSETQ. V shed 4 bases, J shed 7 bases, and the junction held 8 bases outside the gene matches. CDR3 size: 15 residues. The DNA of the CDR3 is TGCGCCAGCAGCCAGGGGACAGGGCGTGACGGGGAGCTGTTTTTT. This codes for CASSQGTGRDGELFF.

There are a few counts of this clone. The CDR3 sequence: CASSPRGTSGYEQYF. The CDR3 DNA reads TGTGCCAGCAGCCCTCGGGGGACTAGCGGATACGAGCAGTACTTC. The chain combines TRBV6-5 with TRBJ2-5; 11 bases agree with TRBD2. The J call may be in error: the DNA end matches TRBJ2-7 better. Germline assignment: CDR1 MNHEY and CDR2 SVGAGI. The CDR3 length is 15 residues.

The gene calls are TRBV14 and TRBJ1-2; no clear D. CDR3 length equals 13 residues. V was trimmed by 0 bases and J by 4 bases, leaving 6 bases between them. Germline CDR1 is SGHDN and CDR2 is FVKESK. CDR3 nucleotides: TGTGCCAGCAGCCAAGATGCCGGCTATGGCTACACCTTC. Amino acid sequence: CASSQDAGYGYTF.

The chain links TRBV29-1 to TRBJ2-2; weak D call: TRBD2 (5 bases). Germline V gives CDR1 SQVTM, CDR2 ANQGSEA. V dropped 4 bases and J dropped 4 bases, with 16 bases sitting between them. The CDR3 covers 15 residues. CDR3 in amino acids: CSVGRAGLGTGELFF. The DNA for the CDR3 is TGCAGCGTTGGTAGGGCGGGCCTAGGCACCGGGGAGCTGTTTTTT.

The V call is TRBV2, the J call TRBJ2-7, with 11 bases that match TRBD1. Trimming at V came to 1 base and at J to 6 bases, leaving 2 bases not matched to a gene. This CDR3 comprises 14 residues. Germline V gene sequence: CDR1 SNHLY, CDR2 FYNNEI. As DNA, the CDR3 is TGTGCCAGCAGTGAAGTAGGGACAGGGGGCGAGCAGTACTTC. Amino acids: CASSEVGTGGEQYF.

This clone was observed a few times. The chain employs TRBV15 and TRBJ2-1; 11 nucleotides agree with TRBD2. Germline V lookup: CDR1 LNHNV, CDR2 YYDKDF (reference sequence). The CDR3 is 15 amino acids. With V trimmed by 0 bases and J by 8 bases, 3 bases remained unmatched. This chain's CDR3 is CATSRELAGVHEQFF. CDR3 sequence (DNA): TGTGCCACCAGCAGAGAACTAGCGGGAGTCCATGAGCAGTTCTTC.

V gene TRBV5-4 combines with J gene TRBJ2-7, with TRBD1 matching over 8 bases. The germline gives CDR1 SGHNT, CDR2 YYREEE (reference sequence). The V gene end was trimmed by 3 bases and the J gene end by 2 bases; junction bases not matched to a gene: 7. The CDR3 contains 15 residues. CDR3 sequence reads: CASSSRTGNPYEQYF. Written as DNA, the CDR3 is TGTGCCAGCAGCTCTCGGACAGGGAATCCCTACGAGCAGTACTTC.

The chain has TRBV5-1 and TRBJ1-1; D is ambiguous. Germline CDR1 is SGHRS and CDR2 is YFSETQ. Between the trimmed V and J ends, which lost 0 bases and 6 bases, there was a span of 15 bases. The CDR3 runs to 15 residues. The CDR3 DNA reads as TGCGCCAGCAGCTTGGATACGGGAACGGTCGCTGAAGCTTTCTTT. Translation gives CASSLDTGTVAEAFF.

The genes are TRBV4-1 and TRBJ1-4; D ambiguous. Germline assignment: CDR1 MGHRA and CDR2 YSYEKL. The CDR3 contains 14 residues. The V end was cut by 4 bases, the J end by 0 bases, with 6 bases between. The CDR3 coding sequence is TGCGCCAGCAGCCCGGGTGCAACTAATGAAAAACTGTTTTTT. This gives the protein CASSPGATNEKLFF.